The rows below give T cell receptor beta chains drawn from one sample of a study of shared clonotypes between healthy human individuals. The method was immunoSEQ multiplex PCR; TCRdb's version includes in-frame clones alone and lacks a portion of them. Here the sample spans roughly 720,000 clones, about 90% being singletons. Sequences were obtained from memory CD8+ T cells from PBMCs. The source of these receptors is a man between 18 and 29 years old in good health. Some clones in this sample may be carry-over from other donors' samples. Each CDR3 is given with its conserved first and last residue. Clone sizes are given selectively: once, few, many, or a class where the clone is expanded.

V gene	clone size	J gene	CDR3 protein
TRBV11-2	once	TRBJ2-7	CASSPPGANLYEQYF
TRBV5-5	once	TRBJ2-7	CASSWTRGRAYEQYF
TRBV29-1	NA	TRBJ1-2	CSVEVRDRGLGYTF
TRBV28	NA	TRBJ1-1	CASRDKIRGTEAFF
TRBV7-9	NA	TRBJ1-3	CASSPSGLSRGNTIYF
TRBV28	NA	TRBJ1-1	CASRYRGLNTEAFF
TRBV27	NA	TRBJ1-2	CASSPTGAVSGYTF
TRBV9	NA	TRBJ2-7	CASSGTSYEQYF
TRBV4-2	NA	NA	CASSQHNMDYEQYF
TRBV9	NA	TRBJ1-3	CASSLETVPPAGNTIYF
TRBV5-1	NA	TRBJ2-1	CASSLVSSGVVDEQFF
TRBV27	NA	TRBJ2-4	CASSGDLAKNIQYF
TRBV30	NA	TRBJ2-7	CAWSVKDRDHYEQYF
TRBV29-1	few	TRBJ1-1	CSVEWSWTHTEAFF
TRBV2	NA	TRBJ2-1	CASQATYNEQFF
TRBV27	NA	TRBJ2-2	CASTPGGGRTGELFF
TRBV27	NA	TRBJ1-1	CASSLLGVGHTEAFF
TRBV15	NA	TRBJ2-7	CATRTTSNSYEQYF
TRBV5-6	NA	TRBJ2-1	CASSLAGAVEQFF
TRBV6-5	NA	TRBJ2-7	CASSAGTGGSYEQYF
TRBV21-1	once	TRBJ2-7	CASIPRGSFYEQYF
TRBV6-4	NA	TRBJ1-2	CASSDSGVPPVYGYTF
TRBV4-3	NA	TRBJ2-1	CASSQGFSGSYNEQFF
TRBV28	NA	TRBJ2-5	CASSLSDRMGETQYF
TRBV7-6	once	TRBJ1-4	CASSLVPFEKLFF
TRBV6-1	NA	TRBJ2-1	CASSEGYGGFWQFF
TRBV27	NA	TRBJ2-1	CASSLSSGAWTEQFF
TRBV6-1	NA	TRBJ1-2	CASSGRDREYGYTF
TRBV5-1	NA	TRBJ2-1	CASSLVSGYNEQFF
TRBV10-1	NA	TRBJ1-2	CASTRRGKCWDGYTF
TRBV5-4	NA	TRBJ2-5	CASSLGRVETQYF
TRBV27	NA	TRBJ1-2	CASSLQGVNGYTF
TRBV6-5	NA	TRBJ2-1	CASSYLPGRYNEQFF
TRBV6-6	NA	TRBJ1-1	CASSIDREGDGTEAFF
TRBV9	NA	TRBJ2-5	CASSPALRQFPYQETQYF
TRBV12-2	NA	TRBJ1-4	CASRSRGARMRGEKLFF
TRBV7-6	NA	TRBJ2-3	CASSRAAGTDTQYF
TRBV28	few	TRBJ1-1	CASSFGRNTEAFF
TRBV27	NA	TRBJ2-1	CASSQDSGSYDEQFF
TRBV6-6	NA	TRBJ2-5	CASSSPDWAAGETQYF
TRBV2	NA	TRBJ2-7	CASSQAGPYEQYF
TRBV19	NA	TRBJ2-2	CASSGFVTGELFF
TRBV4-1	once	TRBJ2-1	CASSLKGGSGYNEQFF
TRBV27	NA	TRBJ2-7	CASSSQGQDSYEQYF
TRBV7-9	NA	TRBJ2-7	CASSSTYEQYF
TRBV6-5	NA	TRBJ2-7	CASNPLAGDAGEQYF
TRBV9	NA	TRBJ2-5	CASSVATREGETQYF
TRBV9	many	TRBJ2-1	CASSVGLAQPNEQFF
TRBV27	NA	TRBJ2-1	CASSFRPDNEQFF
TRBV5-6	NA	TRBJ1-3	CASSFGSTWDTIYF
TRBV9	many	TRBJ2-1	CASSYSKGASGSVEGGNEQFF